Each of the 7 T cell receptor beta chains below was sequenced from the same sample in a study of cytomegalovirus exposure and HLA in healthy donors. Amplification used 60 Vbeta primers and 13 Jbeta primers. TCRdb's table, derived via immunoSEQ multiplex PCR, lists solely in-frame clones and lacks some. In the table there are 60,000 to 70,000 clones, approximately 78% of which are singletons. The specimen was PBMCs. The source of these receptors is a woman between 25 and 40 years old in good health and CMV-seronegative.

V and J are TRBV6-5 and TRBJ1-1; weak D call: TRBD1 (5 bases). This CDR3 region has 14 residues. Germline V gene sequence: CDR1 MNHEY, CDR2 SVGAGI. The V end lost 5 bases, the J end lost 7 bases, and 17 bases lay between the germline ends. CDR3 sequence (DNA): TGTGCCAGCAGTGGATCCCAGGGAAGGAATGAAGCTTTCTTT. Translated: CASSGSQGRNEAFF.

This clone was seen more than once but under ten times. The chain is built from TRBV7-9 and TRBJ2-2; no definite D call. CDR3 length equals 12 residues. V lost 7 bases to trimming and J lost 5 bases, with 8 bases between them. Germline assignment: CDR1 SEHNR and CDR2 FQNEAQ (reference sequence). The CDR3 here is CASTLRTGELFF. The CDR3 bases are TGTGCCAGCACCCTGAGGACCGGGGAGCTGTTTTTT.

This chain links TRBV5-5 with TRBJ1-4; 8 bases are shared with TRBD1. This CDR3 is 15 amino acids long. The trim removed 3 bases at V and 7 bases at J, leaving 8 bases unmatched. Looked up from germline, CDR1 is SGHKS and CDR2 is YYEKEE (reference sequence). The CDR3 bases are TGTGCCAGCAGCTGGGCGGACAGGGATGTTGAAAAACTGTTTTTT. It codes for CASSWADRDVEKLFF.

The chain couples TRBV6-6 to TRBJ1-1, with 9 nucleotides matching TRBD1. Germline CDR1 and CDR2: MNHNY and SVGAGI (reference sequence). This CDR3 spans 14 amino acids. V shed 5 bases, J shed 5 bases, and the junction held 6 bases outside the gene matches. The CDR3 sequence: CASSRGQGNTEAFF. Here the CDR3 DNA reads TGTGCCAGCAGTCGGGGACAGGGAAATACTGAAGCTTTCTTT.

J is TRBJ1-5 and V is TRBV15; D is perhaps TRBD1 (6 bases). This CDR3 is built from 15 residues. Trimming left V 2 bases short and J 2 bases short, with 10 bases between. The germline CDR1 and CDR2 sequences are LNHNV and YYDKDF (reference sequence). The CDR3 DNA follows: TGTGCCACCAGCAGACTGAACAGGGGCAATCAGCCCCAGCATTTT. Amino acid sequence: CATSRLNRGNQPQHF.

The rearrangement joins TRBV28 to TRBJ1-1; TRBD1 agrees at 7 bases. The J segment lost 0 bases and the V segment lost 5 bases, leaving 6 bases of the junction unmatched. This CDR3 has 15 residues. CDR1 MDHEN and CDR2 SYDVKM come from the germline V gene. The chain's CDR3 is CASSKTGTMNTEAFF. In nucleotides, the CDR3 is TGTGCCAGCAGTAAGACAGGGACGATGAACACTGAAGCTTTCTTT.

V usage is TRBV6-5 and J usage is TRBJ2-3; TRBD1 is a possible D gene (5 bases). Trimming removed 0 bases from V and 5 bases from J, with 12 bases in between. Per germline, CDR1 MNHEY and CDR2 SVGAGI. This CDR3 has 15 residues. CDR3 region: CASSYSPGRVDTQYF. CDR3 sequence (DNA): TGTGCCAGCAGTTACTCGCCAGGCAGGGTAGATACGCAGTATTTT.